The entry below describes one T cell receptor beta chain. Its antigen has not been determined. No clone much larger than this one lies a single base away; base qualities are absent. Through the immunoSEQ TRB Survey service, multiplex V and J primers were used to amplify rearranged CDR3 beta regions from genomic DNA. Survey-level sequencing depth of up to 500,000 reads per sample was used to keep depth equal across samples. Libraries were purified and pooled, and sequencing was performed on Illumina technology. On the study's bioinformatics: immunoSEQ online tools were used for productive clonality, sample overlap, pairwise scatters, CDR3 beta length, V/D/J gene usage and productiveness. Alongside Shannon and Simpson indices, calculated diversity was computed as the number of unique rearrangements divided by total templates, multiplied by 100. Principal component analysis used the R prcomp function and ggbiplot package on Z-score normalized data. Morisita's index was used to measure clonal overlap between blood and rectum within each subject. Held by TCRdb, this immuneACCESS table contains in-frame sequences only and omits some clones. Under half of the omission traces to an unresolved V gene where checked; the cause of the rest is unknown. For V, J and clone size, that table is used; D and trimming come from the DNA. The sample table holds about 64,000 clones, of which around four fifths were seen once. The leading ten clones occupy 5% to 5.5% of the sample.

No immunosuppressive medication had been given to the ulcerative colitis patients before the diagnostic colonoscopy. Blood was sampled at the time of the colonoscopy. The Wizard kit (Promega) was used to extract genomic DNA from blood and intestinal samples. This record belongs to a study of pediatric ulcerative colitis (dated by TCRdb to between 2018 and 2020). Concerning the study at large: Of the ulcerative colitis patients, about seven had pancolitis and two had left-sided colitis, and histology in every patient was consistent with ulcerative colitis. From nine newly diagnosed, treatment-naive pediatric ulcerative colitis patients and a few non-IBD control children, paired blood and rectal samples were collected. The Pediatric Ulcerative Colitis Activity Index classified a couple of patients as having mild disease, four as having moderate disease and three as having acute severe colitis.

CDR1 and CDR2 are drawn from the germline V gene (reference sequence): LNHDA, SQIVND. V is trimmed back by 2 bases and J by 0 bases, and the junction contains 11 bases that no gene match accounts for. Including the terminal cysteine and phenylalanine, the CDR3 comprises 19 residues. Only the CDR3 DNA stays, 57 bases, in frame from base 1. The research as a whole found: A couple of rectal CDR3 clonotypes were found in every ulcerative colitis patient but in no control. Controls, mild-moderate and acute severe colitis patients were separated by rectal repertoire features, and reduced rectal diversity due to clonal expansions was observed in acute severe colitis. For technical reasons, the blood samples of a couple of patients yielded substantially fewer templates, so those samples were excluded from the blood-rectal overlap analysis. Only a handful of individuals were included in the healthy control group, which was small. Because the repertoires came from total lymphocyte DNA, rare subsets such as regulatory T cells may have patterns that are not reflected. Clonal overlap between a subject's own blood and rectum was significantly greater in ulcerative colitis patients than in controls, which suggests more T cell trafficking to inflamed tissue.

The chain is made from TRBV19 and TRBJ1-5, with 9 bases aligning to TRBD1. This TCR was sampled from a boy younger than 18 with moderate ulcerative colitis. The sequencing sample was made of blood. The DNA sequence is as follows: TGTGCCAGTAGTATAATTCGGGACAGGGCTCTTCATAGCAATCAGCCCCAGCATTTT. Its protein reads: CASSIIRDRALHSNQPQHF.